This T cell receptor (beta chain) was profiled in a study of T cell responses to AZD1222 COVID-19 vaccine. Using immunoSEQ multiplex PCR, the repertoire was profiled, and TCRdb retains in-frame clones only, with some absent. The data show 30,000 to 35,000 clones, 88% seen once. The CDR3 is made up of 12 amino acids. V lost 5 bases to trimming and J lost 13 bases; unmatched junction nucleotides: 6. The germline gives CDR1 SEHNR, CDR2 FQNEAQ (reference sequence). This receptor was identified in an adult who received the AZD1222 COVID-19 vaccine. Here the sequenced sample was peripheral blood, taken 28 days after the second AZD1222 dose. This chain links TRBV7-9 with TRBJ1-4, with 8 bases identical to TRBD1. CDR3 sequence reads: CASSVQGGLLFF. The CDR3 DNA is TGTGCCAGCAGCGTACAGGGGGGCCTACTGTTTTTT.